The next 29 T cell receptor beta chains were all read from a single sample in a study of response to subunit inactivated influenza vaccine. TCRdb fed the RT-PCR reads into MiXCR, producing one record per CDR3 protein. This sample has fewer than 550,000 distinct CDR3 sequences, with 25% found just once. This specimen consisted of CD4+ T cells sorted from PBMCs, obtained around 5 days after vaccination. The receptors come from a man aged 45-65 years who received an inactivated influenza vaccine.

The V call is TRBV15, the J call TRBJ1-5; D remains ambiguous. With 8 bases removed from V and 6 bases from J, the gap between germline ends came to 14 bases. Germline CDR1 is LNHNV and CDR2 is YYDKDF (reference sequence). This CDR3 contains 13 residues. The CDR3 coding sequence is TGTGCCACCGGCATAGGACGGGGTCAGCCCCAGCATTTT. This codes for CATGIGRGQPQHF.

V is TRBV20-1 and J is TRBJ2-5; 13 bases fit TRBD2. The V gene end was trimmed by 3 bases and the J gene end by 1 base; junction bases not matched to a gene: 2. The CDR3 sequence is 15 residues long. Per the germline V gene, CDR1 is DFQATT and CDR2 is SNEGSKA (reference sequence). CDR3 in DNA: TGCAGTGCTAGCCGACTAGCGGGGGGCCAAGAGACCCAGTACTTC. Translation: CSASRLAGGQETQYF.

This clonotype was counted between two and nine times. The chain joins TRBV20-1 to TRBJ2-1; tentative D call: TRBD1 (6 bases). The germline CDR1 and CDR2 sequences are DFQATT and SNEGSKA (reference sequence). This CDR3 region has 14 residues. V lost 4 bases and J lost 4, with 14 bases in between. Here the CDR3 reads CSAILLGQYNEQFF. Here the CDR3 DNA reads TGCAGTGCTATCCTCCTCGGACAGTACAATGAGCAGTTCTTC.

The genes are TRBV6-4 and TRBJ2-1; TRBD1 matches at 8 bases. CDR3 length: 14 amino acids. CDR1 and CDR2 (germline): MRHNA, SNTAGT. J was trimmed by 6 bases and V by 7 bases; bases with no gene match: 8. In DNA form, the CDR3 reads TGTGCCAGCAAGAAGGGACAGGCTAGCAATGAGCAGTTCTTC. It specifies CASKKGQASNEQFF.

CDR3 DNA sequence: TGTGCCAGCAGTTTGGGGCAGCTCTACGAGCAGTACTTC. It is translated as CASSLGQLYEQYF. The V and J genes are TRBV28 and TRBJ2-7, with D perhaps TRBD1 (5 bases). The V gene's germline CDR1 is MDHEN and CDR2 SYDVKM. V was cut by 3 bases and J by 3 bases, with 9 bases left in between. This CDR3 comprises 13 residues.

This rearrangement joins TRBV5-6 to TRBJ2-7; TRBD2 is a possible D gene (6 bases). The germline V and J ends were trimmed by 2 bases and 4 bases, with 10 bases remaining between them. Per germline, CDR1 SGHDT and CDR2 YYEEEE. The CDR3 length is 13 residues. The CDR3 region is CASSFPGTYEQYF. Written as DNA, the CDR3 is TGTGCCAGCAGCTTTCCCGGGACTTACGAGCAGTACTTC.

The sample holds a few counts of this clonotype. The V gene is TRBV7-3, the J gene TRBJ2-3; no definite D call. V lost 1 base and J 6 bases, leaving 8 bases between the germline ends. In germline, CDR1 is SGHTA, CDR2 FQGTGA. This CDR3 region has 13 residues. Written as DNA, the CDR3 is TGTGCCAGCAGCTTAATGGTTATGGATACGCAGTATTTT. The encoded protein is CASSLMVMDTQYF.

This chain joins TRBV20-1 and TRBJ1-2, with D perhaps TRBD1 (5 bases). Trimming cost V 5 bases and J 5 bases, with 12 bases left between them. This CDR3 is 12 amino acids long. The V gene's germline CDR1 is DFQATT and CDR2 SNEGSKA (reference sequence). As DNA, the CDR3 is TGCAGTGCTGACCGGGGACCTTATGGCTACACCTTC. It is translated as CSADRGPYGYTF.

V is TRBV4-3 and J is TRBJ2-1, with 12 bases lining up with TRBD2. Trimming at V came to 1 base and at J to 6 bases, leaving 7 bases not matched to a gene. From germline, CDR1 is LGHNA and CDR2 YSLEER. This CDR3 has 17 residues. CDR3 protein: CASSQALAGGPGNEQFF. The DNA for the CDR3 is TGCGCCAGCAGCCAAGCCCTAGCGGGGGGGCCCGGCAATGAGCAGTTCTTC.

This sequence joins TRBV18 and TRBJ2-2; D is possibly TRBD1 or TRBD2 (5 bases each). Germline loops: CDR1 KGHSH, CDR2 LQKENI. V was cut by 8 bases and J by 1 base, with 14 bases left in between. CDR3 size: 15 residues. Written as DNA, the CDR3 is TGTGCCAGCCTCCAGGGACGTCGGAACACCGGGGAGCTGTTTTTT. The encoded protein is CASLQGRRNTGELFF.

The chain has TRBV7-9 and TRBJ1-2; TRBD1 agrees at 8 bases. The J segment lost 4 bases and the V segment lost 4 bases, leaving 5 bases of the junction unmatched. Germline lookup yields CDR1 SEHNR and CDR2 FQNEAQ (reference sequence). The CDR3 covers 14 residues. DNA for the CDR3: TGTGCCAGCAGCTCCCAGGGGGCCGGCTATGGCTACACCTTC. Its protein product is CASSSQGAGYGYTF.

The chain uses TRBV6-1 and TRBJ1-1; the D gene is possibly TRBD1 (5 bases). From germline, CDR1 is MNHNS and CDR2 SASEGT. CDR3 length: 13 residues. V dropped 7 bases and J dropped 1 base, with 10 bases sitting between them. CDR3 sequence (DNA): TGTGCCAGCACCGGGACTGAGAACACTGAAGCTTTCTTT. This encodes CASTGTENTEAFF.

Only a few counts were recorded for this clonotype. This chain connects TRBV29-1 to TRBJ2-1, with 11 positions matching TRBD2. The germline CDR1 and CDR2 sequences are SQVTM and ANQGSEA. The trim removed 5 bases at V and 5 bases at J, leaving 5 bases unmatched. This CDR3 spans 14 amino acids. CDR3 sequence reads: CSVPPGLADNEQFF. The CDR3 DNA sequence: TGCAGCGTTCCTCCGGGACTAGCGGACAATGAGCAGTTCTTC.

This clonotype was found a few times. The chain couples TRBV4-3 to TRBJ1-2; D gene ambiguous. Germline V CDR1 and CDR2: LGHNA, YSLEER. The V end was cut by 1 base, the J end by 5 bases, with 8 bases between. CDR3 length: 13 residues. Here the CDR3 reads CASSQATDYGYTF. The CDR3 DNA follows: TGCGCCAGCAGCCAAGCCACGGATTATGGCTACACCTTC.

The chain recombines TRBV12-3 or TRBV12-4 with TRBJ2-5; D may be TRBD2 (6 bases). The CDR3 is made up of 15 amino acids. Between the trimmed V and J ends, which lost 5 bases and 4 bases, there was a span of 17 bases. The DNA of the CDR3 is TGTGCCAGCAGTACACCACAGATGGAGGGAGAGACCCAGTACTTC. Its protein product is CASSTPQMEGETQYF.

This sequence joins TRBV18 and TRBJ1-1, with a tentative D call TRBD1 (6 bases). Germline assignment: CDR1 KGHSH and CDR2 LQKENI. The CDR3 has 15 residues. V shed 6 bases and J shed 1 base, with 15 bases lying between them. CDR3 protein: CASSPERGRNTEAFF. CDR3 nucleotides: TGTGCCAGCTCGCCGGAAAGGGGGAGGAACACTGAAGCTTTCTTT.

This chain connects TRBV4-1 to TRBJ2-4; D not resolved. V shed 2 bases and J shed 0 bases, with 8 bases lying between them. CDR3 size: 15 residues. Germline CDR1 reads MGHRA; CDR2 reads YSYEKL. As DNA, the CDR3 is TGCGCCAGCAGCCAACTGTACCTAGCCAAAAACATTCAGTACTTC. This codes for CASSQLYLAKNIQYF.

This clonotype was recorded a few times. The CDR3, as DNA: TGTGCCAGCAGTTACAGGGTGGCCAAAAACATTCAGTACTTC. This sequence encodes CASSYRVAKNIQYF. This sequence joins TRBV28 and TRBJ2-4; a weak D match, TRBD1 (6 bases). Germline-derived CDR1 and CDR2 are MDHEN and SYDVKM. CDR3 length: 14 amino acids. Between the trimmed V and J ends, which lost 4 bases and 1 base, there was a span of 8 bases.

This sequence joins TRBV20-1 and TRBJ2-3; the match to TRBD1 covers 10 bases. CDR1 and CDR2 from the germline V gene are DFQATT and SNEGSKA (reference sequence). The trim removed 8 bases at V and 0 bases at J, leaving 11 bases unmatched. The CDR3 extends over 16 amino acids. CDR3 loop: CSSSTRDRGSTDTQYF. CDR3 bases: TGCAGTAGCTCTACCCGGGACAGGGGAAGCACAGATACGCAGTATTTT.

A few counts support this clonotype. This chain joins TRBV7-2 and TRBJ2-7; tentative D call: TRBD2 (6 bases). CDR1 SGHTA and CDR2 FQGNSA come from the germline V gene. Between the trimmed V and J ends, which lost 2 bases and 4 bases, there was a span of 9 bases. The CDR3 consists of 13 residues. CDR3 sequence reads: CASSLFSGYEQYF. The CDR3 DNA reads TGTGCCAGCAGCTTATTTAGCGGATACGAGCAGTACTTC.

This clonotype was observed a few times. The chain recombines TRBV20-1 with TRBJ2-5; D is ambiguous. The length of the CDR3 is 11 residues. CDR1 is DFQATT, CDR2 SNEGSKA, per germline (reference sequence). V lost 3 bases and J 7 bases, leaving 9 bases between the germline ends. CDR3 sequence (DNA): TGCAGTGCTAGCTTCGGGTCGACCCAGTACTTC. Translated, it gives CSASFGSTQYF.

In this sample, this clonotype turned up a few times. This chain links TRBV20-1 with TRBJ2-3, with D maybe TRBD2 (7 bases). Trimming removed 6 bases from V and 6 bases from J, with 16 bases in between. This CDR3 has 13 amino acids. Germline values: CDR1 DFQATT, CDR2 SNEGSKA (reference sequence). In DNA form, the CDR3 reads TGCAGTGCCCCGAGAGGGGGGGGGGATACGCAGTATTTT. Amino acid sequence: CSAPRGGGDTQYF.

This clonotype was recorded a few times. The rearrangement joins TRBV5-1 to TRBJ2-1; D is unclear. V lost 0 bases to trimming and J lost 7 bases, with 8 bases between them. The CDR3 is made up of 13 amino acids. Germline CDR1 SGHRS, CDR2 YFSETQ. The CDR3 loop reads CASSLGTWNEQFF. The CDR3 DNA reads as TGCGCCAGCAGCTTGGGGACGTGGAATGAGCAGTTCTTC. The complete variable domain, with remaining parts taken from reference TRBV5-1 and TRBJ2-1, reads KAGVTQTPRYLIKTRGQQVTLSCSPISGHRSVSWYQQTPGQGLQFLFEYFSETQRNKGNFPGRFSGRQFSNSRSEMNVSTLELGDSALYLCASSLGTWNEQFFGPGTRLTVL.

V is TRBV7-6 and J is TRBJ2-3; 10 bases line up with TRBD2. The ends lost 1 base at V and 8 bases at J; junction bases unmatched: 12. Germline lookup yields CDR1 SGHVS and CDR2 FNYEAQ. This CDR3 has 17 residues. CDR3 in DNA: TGTGCCAGCAGCTTAGTATCGCTAGCGGGAGCTCCGGGTACGCAGTATTTT. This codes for CASSLVSLAGAPGTQYF. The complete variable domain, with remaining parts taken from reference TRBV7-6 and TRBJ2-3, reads GAGVSQSPRYKVTKRGQDVALRCDPISGHVSLYWYRQALGQGPEFLTYFNYEAQQDKSGLPNDRFSAERPEGSISTLTIQRTEQRDSAMYRCASSLVSLAGAPGTQYFGPGTRLTVL.

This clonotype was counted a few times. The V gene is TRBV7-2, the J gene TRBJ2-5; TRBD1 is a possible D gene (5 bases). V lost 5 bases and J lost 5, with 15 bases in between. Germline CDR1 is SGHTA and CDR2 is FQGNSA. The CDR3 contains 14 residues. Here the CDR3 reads CASSLWTRAETQYF. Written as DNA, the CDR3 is TGTGCCAGCAGCCTCTGGACACGGGCGGAGACCCAGTACTTC.

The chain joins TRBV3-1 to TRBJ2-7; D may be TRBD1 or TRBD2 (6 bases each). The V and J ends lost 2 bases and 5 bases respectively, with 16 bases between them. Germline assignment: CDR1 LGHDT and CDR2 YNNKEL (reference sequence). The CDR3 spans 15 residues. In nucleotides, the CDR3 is TGTGCCAGCAGCCAATCGGGGGCCTATCCCCACGAGCAGTACTTC. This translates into CASSQSGAYPHEQYF.

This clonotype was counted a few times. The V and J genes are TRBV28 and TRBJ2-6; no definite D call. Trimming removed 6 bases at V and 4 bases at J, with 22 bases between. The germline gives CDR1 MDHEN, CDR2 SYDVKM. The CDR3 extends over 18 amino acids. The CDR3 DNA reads TGTGCCAGCAGCGGTCGGCCAGGCACGTCTAACGGGGCCAACGTCCTGACTTTC. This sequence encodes CASSGRPGTSNGANVLTF.

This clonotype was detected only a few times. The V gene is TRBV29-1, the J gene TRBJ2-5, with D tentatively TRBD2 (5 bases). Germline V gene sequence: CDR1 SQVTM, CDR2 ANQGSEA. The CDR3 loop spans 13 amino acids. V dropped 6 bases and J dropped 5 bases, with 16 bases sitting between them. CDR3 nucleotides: TGCAGCGTGCGTTCCAGCGGCCCGGAGACCCAGTACTTC. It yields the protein CSVRSSGPETQYF.

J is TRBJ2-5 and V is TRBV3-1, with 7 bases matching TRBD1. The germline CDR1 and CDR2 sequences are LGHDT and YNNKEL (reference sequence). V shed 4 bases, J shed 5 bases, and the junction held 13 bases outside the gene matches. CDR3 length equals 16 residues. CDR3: CASSLYSQGVVETQYF. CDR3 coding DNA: TGTGCCAGCAGCCTTTACTCCCAGGGGGTTGTGGAGACCCAGTACTTC.